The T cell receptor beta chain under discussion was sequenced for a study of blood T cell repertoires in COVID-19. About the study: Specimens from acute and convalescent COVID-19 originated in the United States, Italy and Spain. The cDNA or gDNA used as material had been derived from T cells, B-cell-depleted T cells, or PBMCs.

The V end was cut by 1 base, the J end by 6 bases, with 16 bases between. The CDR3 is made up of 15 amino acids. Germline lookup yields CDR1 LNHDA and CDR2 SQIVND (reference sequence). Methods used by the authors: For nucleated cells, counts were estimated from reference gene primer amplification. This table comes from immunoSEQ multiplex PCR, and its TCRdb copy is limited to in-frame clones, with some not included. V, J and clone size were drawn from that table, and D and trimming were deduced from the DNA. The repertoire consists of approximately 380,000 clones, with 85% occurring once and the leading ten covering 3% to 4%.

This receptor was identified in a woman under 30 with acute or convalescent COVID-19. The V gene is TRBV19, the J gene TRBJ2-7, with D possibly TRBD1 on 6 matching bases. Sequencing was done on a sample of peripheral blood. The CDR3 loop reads CASSIAMLTGREQYF. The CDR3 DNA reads TGTGCCAGTAGTATAGCAATGTTAACAGGGCGCGAGCAGTACTTC.